The present T cell receptor (beta chain) was sequenced within a study of OX40 agonist ivuxolimab in advanced cancers. Study-level background: People in dose escalation had one of these cancers: hepatocellular carcinoma, melanoma, renal cell or head and neck cancer. Among those treated, three patients had partial responses, one with hepatocellular carcinoma and two with cutaneous melanoma.

To note about this clone: Antigen unknown.

Study-level results: There was clonal expansion of CD4+ and CD8+ blood T cells by week 6 at 0.1 to 3.0 mg/kg. In general, CD8+ T cells held more expanded clones than CD4+ did, on average.

Assay used: immunoSEQ multiplex PCR; TCRdb lists only in-frame clones, some missing. The repertoire holds over 60,000 clones, with roughly nine tenths as singletons. Germline CDR1 and CDR2: SGHDT and YYEEEE. The V and J ends lost 4 bases and 1 base respectively, with 14 bases between them. The CDR3 has 15 residues. The specimen was CD4+ or CD8+ T cells sorted from blood, collected in a trial of the OX40 agonist ivuxolimab. The sequence came from an adult with an advanced solid tumor such as melanoma, head and neck, liver or kidney cancer. The V and J genes are TRBV5-6 and TRBJ1-1, with D perhaps matching TRBD1 (6 bases). CDR3 protein: CASSLVGGRNTEAFF. Here the CDR3 DNA reads TGTGCCAGCAGCCTTGTCGGGGGGCGGAACACTGAAGCTTTCTTT.